The 16 T cell receptor beta chains below all came from one sample that was sequenced in a study of STAT5B mutations in CD4+ large granular lymphocyte leukemia. Some clones are missing from TCRdb's copy, which holds only in-frame ones; the method was immunoSEQ multiplex PCR. The sample lists some 35,000 clones; about 70% were seen once. The source material was CD4+ T cells from blood buffy coats. The receptors shown here come from a human donor in good health.

This rearrangement joins TRBV6-5 to TRBJ2-2; D is unclear. This CDR3 has 15 amino acids. Germline V gene sequence: CDR1 MNHEY, CDR2 SVGAGI. The V gene lost 2 bases and the J gene lost 6 bases, with 13 bases spanning the gap. In DNA form, the CDR3 reads TGTGCCAGCAGTTACAGTGGGAACCCCGCCGGGGAGCTGTTTTTT. Translated, it gives CASSYSGNPAGELFF.

This clone was counted a single time. CDR3 protein: CAWSVGDRYSTDTQYF. CDR3 nucleotides: TGTGCCTGGAGTGTAGGGGACAGGTACTCCACAGATACGCAGTATTTT. This sequence joins TRBV30 and TRBJ2-3, with 8 bases matching TRBD1. In germline, CDR1 is GTSNPN, CDR2 SVGIG (reference sequence). This CDR3 comprises 16 residues. V trimming: 0 bases; J trimming: 2 bases; junction bases outside the gene matches: 7.

The genes are TRBV18 and TRBJ1-2; tentative D call: TRBD1 (6 bases). Germline CDR1 KGHSH, CDR2 LQKENI. The CDR3 length is 15 residues. Between the trimmed V and J ends, which lost 3 bases and 3 bases, there was a span of 14 bases. CDR3 protein: CASSPGAGADYGYTF. CDR3 sequence (DNA): TGTGCCAGCTCACCTGGGGCAGGGGCCGACTATGGCTACACCTTC.

This clone was recorded once. The chain combines TRBV10-2 with TRBJ2-1; either TRBD1 or TRBD2 may supply D (5 bases each). V shed 3 bases and J shed 4 bases, with 13 bases lying between them. Germline lookup yields CDR1 WSHSY and CDR2 SAAADI. This CDR3 spans 15 amino acids. The DNA of the CDR3 is TGCGCCAGCAGTGACCGGGACGGAGTATACAATGAGCAGTTCTTC. This gives the protein CASSDRDGVYNEQFF.

The chain combines TRBV11-2 with TRBJ1-6, with 8 bases that match TRBD1. The CDR3 has 19 amino acids. The J segment lost 0 bases and the V segment lost 5 bases, leaving 12 bases of the junction unmatched. Germline V gene sequence: CDR1 SGHAT, CDR2 FQNNGV. Written as DNA, the CDR3 is TGTGCCAGCAGCCCTACTCACCGGGACAGGAGCTCCTATAATTCACCCCTCCACTTT. As protein: CASSPTHRDRSSYNSPLHF.

J is TRBJ2-3 and V is TRBV11-3; 7 bases map to TRBD2. This CDR3 spans 14 amino acids. V lost 5 bases and J lost 2; bases outside the gene matches: 4. Germline CDR1 reads SGHNT; CDR2 reads YENEEA. The CDR3, as DNA: TGTGCCAGCAGCCTGGGGGGGACCACAGATACGCAGTATTTT. Translated: CASSLGGTTDTQYF.

The J gene is TRBJ1-1, the V gene TRBV18; D remains unclear. CDR1 is KGHSH and CDR2 is LQKENI in the germline V gene. Trimming shortened V by 3 bases and J by 7 bases, and 9 bases separated the two germline ends. The CDR3 length is 12 residues. The CDR3 sequence is CASSPSNGEAFF. CDR3 nucleotides: TGTGCCAGCTCACCCAGCAACGGTGAAGCTTTCTTT. The full variable domain, rest sourced from reference TRBV18 and TRBJ1-1, is NAGVMQNPRHLVRRRGQEARLRCSPMKGHSHVYWYRQLPEEGLKFMVYLQKENIIDESGMPKERFSAEFPKEGPSILRIQQVVRGDSAAYFCASSPSNGEAFFGQGTRLTVV.

This clone is a singleton in its sample. The chain has TRBV2 and TRBJ2-3; maybe TRBD2 (5 bases). The CDR3 loop spans 14 amino acids. The V gene's germline CDR1 is SNHLY and CDR2 FYNNEI. V lost 6 bases and J lost 0, with 10 bases in between. DNA of the CDR3: TGTGCCAGCAGGTTGGAGGTGAGCACAGATACGCAGTATTTT. It translates to CASRLEVSTDTQYF.

In this sample, this clone turned up a few times. This chain connects TRBV12-5 to TRBJ1-1; D is unresolved. Deletions cut 5 bases from V and 2 bases from J, with 12 bases between. Germline V lookup: CDR1 LGHNT, CDR2 FRNRAP. CDR3 length: 14 residues. The DNA for the CDR3 is TGTGCTAGTGGTCTATGGACTGGAAACACTGAAGCTTTCTTT. Translation gives CASGLWTGNTEAFF.

The chain employs TRBV9 and TRBJ1-2; 10 positions agree with TRBD1. The CDR3 runs 14 residues. Germline values: CDR1 SGDLS, CDR2 YYNGEE. V was clipped by 4 bases and J by 4 bases; unmatched bases: 4. The CDR3 region has the DNA TGTGCCAGCAGCAGACAGGGGGCGAGCTATGGCTACACCTTC. Protein: CASSRQGASYGYTF.

The chain uses TRBV9 and TRBJ2-7; TRBD2 matches at 12 bases. The CDR3 has 14 residues. The germline gives CDR1 SGDLS, CDR2 YYNGEE. With V trimmed by 7 bases and J by 4 bases, 6 bases remained unmatched. The CDR3 loop is CASASGLAGYEQYF. The CDR3 DNA is TGTGCCAGCGCGTCGGGACTAGCGGGTTACGAGCAGTACTTC.

The genes are TRBV5-1 and TRBJ2-7; TRBD2 might be the D (6 bases). The CDR3 has 16 amino acids. Trimming took 0 bases from V and 0 from J, leaving 13 bases between them. CDR1 SGHRS and CDR2 YFSETQ come from the germline V gene. The CDR3 sequence is CASSLGGGINSYEQYF. As DNA, the CDR3 is TGCGCCAGCAGCTTGGGGGGCGGGATAAACTCCTACGAGCAGTACTTC. Full variable domain (outside the CDR3, taken from reference TRBV5-1 and TRBJ2-7): KAGVTQTPRYLIKTRGQQVTLSCSPISGHRSVSWYQQTPGQGLQFLFEYFSETQRNKGNFPGRFSGRQFSNSRSEMNVSTLELGDSALYLCASSLGGGINSYEQYFGPGTRLTVT.

The chain uses TRBV9 and TRBJ2-6; the D is unclear. The V gene's germline CDR1 is SGDLS and CDR2 YYNGEE. Trimming removed 4 bases from V and 2 bases from J, with 13 bases in between. This CDR3 is 16 amino acids long. The chain's CDR3 is CASSPLAGTGANVLTF. CDR3 bases: TGTGCCAGCAGCCCTCTGGCTGGGACTGGGGCCAACGTCCTGACTTTC.

This chain uses TRBV10-3 with TRBJ2-2; 7 bases line up with TRBD2. Looked up from germline, CDR1 is ENHRY and CDR2 is SYGVKD. V trimming: 11 bases; J trimming: 5 bases; junction bases outside the gene matches: 8. This CDR3 comprises 13 residues. Written as DNA, the CDR3 is TGTGCCTCCCGGGGGGTCCCAACCGGGGAGCTGTTTTTT. Translating it yields CASRGVPTGELFF.

The genes are TRBV5-6 and TRBJ2-3, with D unresolved. CDR3 length equals 15 residues. Germline CDR1 is SGHDT and CDR2 is YYEEEE. Trimming took off 0 bases at V and 4 bases at J, with 12 bases between the two ends. In DNA form, the CDR3 reads TGTGCCAGCAGCTTGGAGCCCACTGGATCAGATACGCAGTATTTT. This translates into CASSLEPTGSDTQYF.

The rearrangement uses TRBV2 and TRBJ2-2, with 13 positions matching TRBD2. CDR1 is SNHLY, CDR2 FYNNEI, per germline. The V and J ends lost 6 bases and 5 bases, in that order; junction bases with no gene match: 3. The CDR3 is made up of 15 amino acids. The CDR3 nucleotides are TGTGCCAGCAGACTAGCGGGGGGGCAAACCGGGGAGCTGTTTTTT. Its protein product is CASRLAGGQTGELFF.